This T cell receptor beta chain derives from a study of blood T cell repertoires in COVID-19. Study-wide background: The United States, Italy and Spain were the sources of the acute and convalescent COVID-19 samples. Nucleic acid was either cDNA or gDNA, and it came from T cells, B-cell-depleted T cells, or PBMCs.

CDR1 LGHNA and CDR2 YSLEER come from the germline V gene. V lost 0 bases and J lost 0, with 8 bases in between. This CDR3 region has 15 residues. Original processing notes: Amplification of reference gene primers was used by the study to estimate nucleated cell counts. Sequenced by immunoSEQ multiplex PCR; TCRdb stores in-frame clones only, minus some. V and J calls and clone size are those listed in that table; D and trimming were worked out from the DNA. The table has some 54,000 clones, about 90% seen once. Sequences were obtained from peripheral blood. The origin of this receptor is a man in his 60s with acute or convalescent COVID-19. V and J are TRBV4-3 and TRBJ1-2; D is ambiguous. The CDR3 here is CASSQDGFANYGYTF. The CDR3, as DNA: TGCGCCAGCAGCCAAGATGGCTTCGCTAACTATGGCTACACCTTC.